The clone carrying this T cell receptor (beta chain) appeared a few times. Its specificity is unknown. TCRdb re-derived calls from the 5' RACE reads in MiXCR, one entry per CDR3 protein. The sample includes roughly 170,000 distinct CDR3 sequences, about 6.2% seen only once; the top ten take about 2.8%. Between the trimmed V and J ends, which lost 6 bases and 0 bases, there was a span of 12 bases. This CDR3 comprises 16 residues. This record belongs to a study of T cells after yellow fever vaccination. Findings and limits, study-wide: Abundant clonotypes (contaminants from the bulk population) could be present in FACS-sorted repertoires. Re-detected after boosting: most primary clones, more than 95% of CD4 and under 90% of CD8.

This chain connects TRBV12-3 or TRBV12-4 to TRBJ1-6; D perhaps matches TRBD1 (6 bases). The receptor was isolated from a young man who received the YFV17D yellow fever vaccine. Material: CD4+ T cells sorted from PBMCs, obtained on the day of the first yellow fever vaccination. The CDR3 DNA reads TGTGCCAGCAGACCCCAGGGGACCTCCTATAATTCACCCCTCCACTTT. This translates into CASRPQGTSYNSPLHF.